This T cell receptor (beta chain) was documented in a study of OX40 agonist ivuxolimab in advanced cancers. Assay: immunoSEQ multiplex PCR; the TCRdb copy retains only in-frame clones and omits some. The table shows some 90,000 clones, with 92% occurring only once. The J segment lost 2 bases and the V segment lost 3 bases, leaving 2 bases of the junction unmatched. The CDR3 consists of 15 residues. CDR1 MGHDK and CDR2 SYGVNS come from the germline V gene. The chain carries TRBV25-1 and TRBJ2-7, with 12 bases identical to TRBD2. Specimen: CD4+ or CD8+ T cells sorted from blood, collected in a trial of the OX40 agonist ivuxolimab. This sequence originates from an adult with an advanced solid tumor such as melanoma, head and neck, liver or kidney cancer. CDR3 bases: TGTGCCAGCAGTGATCGGACTAGCGGGGCCTACGAGCAGTACTTC. Its protein product is CASSDRTSGAYEQYF.